These T cell receptor beta chains were read from a single sample in a study of T cell repertoires in cytomegalovirus infection. TCRdb analysed the reads with MiXCR anew, one entry per CDR3 protein. The top ten clones hold 55% to 70% of a sample with about 220,000 distinct CDR3 sequences, around 35% of them seen once. These receptors' targets are unknown. Sample: CD8+ T cells from cultured PBMCs, taken from culture after CMV antigen stimulation. Receptors were obtained from a human donor in good health (CMV status not recorded). Some clones in this sample may be carry-over from other donors' samples. Each CDR3 is given with its conserved first and last residue. D genes are given only for firm matches. For some rows the clone size is stated as once, few or many, or as a class when expanded; others skip it.

many	.	TRBV12-3/TRBV12-4	TRBJ2-2	TGTGCCAGCAGGGACAGTTCCAGAAGGGACACCGGGGAGCTGTTTTTT	CASRDSSRRDTGELFF
.	TRBD1	TRBV7-4	TRBJ1-2	TGTGCCAGCAGCCCTTCCGGGACAGGGTATGGCTACACCTTC	CASSPSGTGYGYTF
.	TRBD2	TRBV2	TRBJ2-1	TGTGCCAGCAATCGACTAGCGGGCAATGAGCAGTTCTTC	CASNRLAGNEQFF
many	.	TRBV7-8	TRBJ2-1	TGTGCCTCCTCGGGCCTAGCAAACAATGAGCAGTTCTTC	CASSGLANNEQFF
.	TRBD2	TRBV12-3/TRBV12-4	TRBJ2-2	TGTGCCAGCAGTTTGAGCGGGACCCGGGAGCTGTTTTTT	CASSLSGTRELFF
.	.	TRBV3-1	TRBJ2-1	TGTGCCAGCAGCCAAGCGGTAGCCGCCTACAATGAGCAGTTCTTC	CASSQAVAAYNEQFF
.	.	TRBV10-3	TRBJ2-3	TGTGCCATCAGTGAGTCCTCAGGGCTGGGAGATACGCAGTATTTT	CAISESSGLGDTQYF
.	.	TRBV27	TRBJ2-3	TGTGCCAGCAGGACCGGGACTGCGCAGTATTTT	CASRTGTAQYF
few	.	TRBV7-2	TRBJ2-7	TGTGCCAGCAGCTTAGAGGGCCGTCCGGACGTTGAATACGAGCAGTACTTC	CASSLEGRPDVEYEQYF
few	.	TRBV27	TRBJ2-1	TGTGCCAGCAGTTCCATGGACAATGAGCAGTTCTTC	CASSSMDNEQFF
.	.	TRBV6-6	TRBJ1-4	TGTGCCAGCAGTTACTCGACAGGTTATGAAAAACTGTTTTTT	CASSYSTGYEKLFF
.	.	TRBV6-6	TRBJ2-2	TGTGCCAGCAGTTACTTGGACACCGGGGAGCTGTTTTTT	CASSYLDTGELFF
.	.	TRBV12-3/TRBV12-4	TRBJ1-5	TGTGCCAGCAGTTTAGACGTGGGGGGTCAGCCCCAGCATTTT	CASSLDVGGQPQHF
.	.	TRBV7-2	TRBJ2-7	TGTGCCAGCAGCTTAAGAGCGCGGATCTCCTACGAGCAGTACTTC	CASSLRARISYEQYF
.	TRBD1	TRBV20-1	TRBJ2-7	TGCAGTGCTAGGGGGTATCCGGGACAGGGCGCTAAATTCTCCTACGAGCAGTACTTC	CSARGYPGQGAKFSYEQYF
.	.	TRBV19	TRBJ1-1	TGTGCCAGTAGTATAGATCGGTTCGGACAGAAGAACACTGAAGCTTTCTTT	CASSIDRFGQKNTEAFF
few	TRBD1	TRBV20-1	TRBJ1-2	TGCAGTGCCCGACAGGGGGCGATCGGCTACACCTTC	CSARQGAIGYTF
.	.	TRBV6-1	TRBJ2-1	TGTGCCAGCAGCGCGATAAGTAGTGAGCAGTTCTTC	CASSAISSEQFF
.	TRBD2	TRBV4-1	TRBJ2-1	TGCGCCAGCAGCCAAGATACTAGCGGGGGGACACGATACAATGAGCAGTTCTTC	CASSQDTSGGTRYNEQFF
.	.	TRBV6-6	TRBJ2-7	TGTGCCAGCAGTTACTTCAACAGGGTTTACGAGCAGTACTTC	CASSYFNRVYEQYF
few	.	TRBV11-2	TRBJ2-2	TGTGCCAGCAGCTTATCAGGGCGGAACACCGGGGAGCTGTTTTTT	CASSLSGRNTGELFF
few	.	TRBV11-2	TRBJ2-1	TGTGCCAGCAGGCCCCTTGCGGGGAGCTCCTACAATGAGCAGTTCTTC	CASRPLAGSSYNEQFF
.	.	TRBV27	TRBJ1-1	TGTGCCAGCAGTGAGAAGGGGGGCCGAACTGAAGCTTTCTTT	CASSEKGGRTEAFF